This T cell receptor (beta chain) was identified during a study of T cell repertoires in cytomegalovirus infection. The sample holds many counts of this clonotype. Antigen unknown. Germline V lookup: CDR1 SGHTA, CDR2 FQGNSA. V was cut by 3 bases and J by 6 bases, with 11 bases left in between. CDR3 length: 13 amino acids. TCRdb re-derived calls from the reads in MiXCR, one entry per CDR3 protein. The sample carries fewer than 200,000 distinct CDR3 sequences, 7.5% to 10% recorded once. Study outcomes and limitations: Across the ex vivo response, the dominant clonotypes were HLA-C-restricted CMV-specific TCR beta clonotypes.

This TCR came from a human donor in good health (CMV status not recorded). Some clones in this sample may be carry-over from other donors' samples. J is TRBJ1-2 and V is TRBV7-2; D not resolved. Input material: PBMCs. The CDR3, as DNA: TGTGCCAGCAGCTTCTTCCGGGGAGATGGCTACACCTTC. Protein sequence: CASSFFRGDGYTF.